This T cell receptor (beta chain) is drawn from a study of T cell repertoires in cytomegalovirus infection. Whole-study context: Through public TCR beta signatures, both CMV infection and matching HLA type were indicated. General study results and limits: The ex vivo response was dominated by HLA-C-restricted CMV-specific TCR beta clonotypes. There were carriers of CMV plus the relevant HLA, and cumulative public TCR beta family frequency identified them.

TCRdb recomputed calls from the reads with MiXCR, one row per CDR3 protein. The table includes about 130,000 distinct CDR3 sequences, about 24% detected once. As regards this clonotype: Its target is unknown.

V lost 6 bases and J lost 0, with 11 bases in between. CDR3 length: 14 residues. The germline CDR1 and CDR2 sequences are MNHEY and SVGEGT. The genes are TRBV6-2 or TRBV6-3 and TRBJ1-2; no firm D call. This sequence originates from a human donor in good health (CMV status not recorded). Some clones in this sample may be carry-over from other donors' samples. Sequencing was performed on PBMCs, sequenced either directly or after in vitro stimulation (not recorded which). The CDR3 spells CASSLAASNYGYTF. The CDR3 nucleotides read TGTGCCAGCAGCCTGGCGGCCTCTAACTATGGCTACACCTTC.